This is a list of T cell receptor beta chains from one sample in a study of blood T cell repertoires in COVID-19. Repertoires were generated with immunoSEQ multiplex PCR, while TCRdb's copy carries only in-frame clones and drops some. The sample carries under 200,000 clones, more than 85% recorded once. Sequenced input: peripheral blood. The receptor source for this set is a man in his late teens or twenties with acute or convalescent COVID-19. The CDR3 runs from the conserved cysteine through the conserved F or W. The D gene is left open where the match is weak. Clone size is stated in some rows and not others, as once, few, many or a class when expanded.

.	TRBD2	TRBJ2-7	TRBV11-2	CASSLDRGVTYEQYF	TGTGCCAGCAGCTTAGATCGGGGGGTGACCTACGAGCAGTACTTC
.	TRBD1	TRBJ2-6	TRBV25-1	CASSGRQGQASGANVLTF	TGTGCCAGCAGTGGCCGACAGGGGCAGGCCTCTGGGGCCAACGTCCTGACTTTC
.	.	TRBJ1-1	TRBV10-1	CASSDPGSNTEAFF	TGCGCCAGCAGTGACCCCGGGTCGAACACTGAAGCTTTCTTT
.	.	TRBJ1-6	TRBV5-6	CASSLPQGRSSYNSPLHF	TGTGCCAGCAGCTTACCCCAGGGTCGAAGCTCCTATAATTCACCCCTCCACTTT
.	TRBD2	TRBJ2-5	TRBV25-1	CASSEWGGGASETQYF	TGTGCCAGCAGTGAATGGGGCGGGGGGGCATCGGAGACCCAGTACTTC
.	TRBD1	TRBJ1-3	TRBV5-1	CASSSMPGQGLDTIYF	TGCGCCAGCAGCTCTATGCCGGGACAGGGGTTGGACACCATATATTTT
.	.	TRBJ1-2	TRBV5-4	CASSPGVGVRSLGYTF	TGTGCCAGCAGCCCGGGGGTCGGGGTACGGTCTCTTGGCTACACCTTC
.	.	TRBJ2-4	TRBV7-8	CASSGGGHPTIAKNIQYF	TGTGCCAGCAGCGGCGGGGGACATCCGACAATAGCCAAAAACATTCAGTACTTC
.	TRBD1	TRBJ2-7	TRBV4-2	CASSQGGQGNSEQYF	TGTGCCAGCAGCCAAGGTGGACAGGGGAATAGCGAGCAGTACTTC
.	.	TRBJ1-5	TRBV12-5	CASGLVGKGHQPQHF	TGTGCTAGTGGTTTGGTAGGAAAGGGACACCAGCCCCAGCATTTT
.	.	TRBJ2-2	TRBV5-1	CASSSDAPNTGELFF	TGCGCCAGCAGCTCAGATGCCCCGAACACCGGGGAGCTGTTTTTT
.	TRBD1	TRBJ1-1	TRBV7-8	CASSRQGPNTEAFF	TGTGCCAGCAGCCGACAGGGCCCAAACACTGAAGCTTTCTTT
.	TRBD1	TRBJ1-5	TRBV5-1	CASSLEGAPDQPQHF	TGCGCCAGCAGCTTGGAGGGGGCGCCGGATCAGCCCCAGCATTTT
.	TRBD1	TRBJ1-2	TRBV24-1	CATSEAGGKGGYTF	TGTGCCACCAGTGAGGCAGGGGGGAAAGGCGGCTACACCTTC
.	.	TRBJ1-5	TRBV5-8	CASSAGEGNQPQHF	TGTGCCAGCAGCGCTGGAGAGGGAAATCAGCCCCAGCATTTT
.	TRBD1	TRBJ2-5	TRBV6-5	CASNSLDRDETQYF	TGTGCCAGCAACAGTTTGGACAGGGACGAGACCCAGTACTTC
.	.	TRBJ2-1	TRBV19	CASSLGYNEQFF	TGTGCCAGTAGTCTCGGGTACAATGAGCAGTTCTTC
.	TRBD2	TRBJ2-2	TRBV6-1	CASSVGIGGGVTTGELFF	TGTGCCAGCAGTGTCGGGATCGGCGGGGGGGTTACCACCGGGGAGCTGTTTTTT
.	.	TRBJ1-4	TRBV7-6	CASSPGAGLNEKLFF	TGTGCCAGCAGCCCCGGTGCAGGACTTAATGAAAAACTGTTTTTT
.	.	TRBJ2-5	TRBV2	CASSPGPLGQGTQYF	TGTGCCAGCAGTCCTGGACCTCTCGGACAAGGTACCCAGTACTTC
.	TRBD1	TRBJ2-5	TRBV2	CASNPQGARFGQETQYF	TGTGCCAGCAACCCCCAGGGGGCCCGGTTCGGCCAAGAGACCCAGTACTTC
.	TRBD1	TRBJ1-2	TRBV7-2	CASSTGAGSYGYTF	TGTGCCAGCAGCACAGGGGCTGGGAGCTATGGCTACACCTTC
.	TRBD2	TRBJ2-1	TRBV11-2	CASSLDRTSGGLNEQFF	TGTGCCAGCAGCTTAGATCGGACTAGCGGGGGACTTAATGAGCAGTTCTTC
.	TRBD1	TRBJ1-6	TRBV28	CASSRDRFNSPLHF	TGTGCCAGCAGCCGGGACAGGTTTAATTCACCCCTCCACTTT
.	.	TRBJ1-1	TRBV7-8	CASSLVGRGNTEAFF	TGTGCCAGCAGCTTAGTAGGCCGAGGAAACACTGAAGCTTTCTTT
.	TRBD1	TRBJ2-1	TRBV7-8	CASSLVTGVNEQFF	TGTGCCAGCAGCTTAGTTACAGGGGTAAATGAGCAGTTCTTC
.	TRBD1	TRBJ1-5	TRBV27	CASGQGYNQPQHF	TGTGCCAGCGGACAGGGGTACAATCAGCCCCAGCATTTT
.	TRBD1	TRBJ1-4	TRBV7-9	CASSLATGGEKLFF	TGTGCCAGCAGCTTAGCGACAGGGGGTGAAAAACTGTTTTTT
few	.	TRBJ2-3	TRBV7-2	CASSSYRAGGGQTQYF	TGTGCCAGCAGCTCTTACCGGGCCGGAGGAGGGCAAACGCAGTATTTT
.	.	TRBJ1-2	TRBV24-1	CATSDLTGTGYTF	TGTGCCACCAGTGATTTGACAGGGACTGGCTACACCTTC
.	.	TRBJ1-2	TRBV5-1	CASSLGQDNYGYTF	TGCGCCAGCAGCTTGGGACAGGATAACTATGGCTACACCTTC
.	.	TRBJ1-4	TRBV4-1	CASSLSGSNEKLFF	TGCGCCAGCAGCCTGTCGGGGTCTAATGAAAAACTGTTTTTT
.	.	TRBJ2-3	TRBV7-9	CASSLFVVRGTDTQYF	TGTGCCAGCAGCTTATTTGTTGTCAGGGGCACAGATACGCAGTATTTT
.	.	TRBJ2-2	TRBV7-2	CASSFQRSTGELFF	TGTGCCAGCAGCTTCCAGCGCTCCACCGGGGAGCTGTTTTTT
.	.	TRBJ1-5	TRBV2	CASSSGYSNQPQHF	TGTGCCAGCAGTTCAGGGTACAGCAATCAGCCCCAGCATTTT
.	.	TRBJ1-1	TRBV6-4	CASSEFAEGYTEAFF	TGTGCCAGCAGTGAGTTTGCCGAGGGTTACACTGAAGCTTTCTTT
.	TRBD1	TRBJ1-2	TRBV2	CASSDWTGDNYGYTF	TGTGCCAGCAGTGATTGGACAGGGGATAACTATGGCTACACCTTC
.	.	TRBJ1-6	TRBV3-1/TRBV3-2	CASSQVVRPNSPLHF	TGTGCCAGCAGCCAAGTGGTGCGGCCTAACTCACCCCTCCACTTT
.	TRBD2	TRBJ2-5	TRBV5-4	CASEGEAGGPPQYF	TGTGCCAGCGAGGGGGAAGCGGGGGGCCCGCCCCAGTACTTC
.	TRBD1	TRBJ1-1	TRBV11-2	CASSPRDRGNTEAFF	TGTGCCAGCAGCCCCCGGGACAGGGGGAACACTGAAGCTTTCTTT
.	.	TRBJ2-5	TRBV6-5	CASSYSGAKQETQYF	TGTGCCAGCAGTTACTCGGGGGCGAAACAAGAGACCCAGTACTTC
.	TRBD1	TRBJ1-2	TRBV3-1/TRBV3-2	CASSPRDRVSGGYTF	TGTGCCAGCAGCCCCCGGGACAGGGTTAGCGGAGGCTACACCTTC
.	.	TRBJ2-1	TRBV5-4	CASSLQVTNNEQFF	TGTGCCAGCAGCTTGCAAGTAACAAACAATGAGCAGTTCTTC
once	.	TRBJ2-2	TRBV24-1	CATSDGRLGLGELFF	TGTGCCACCAGTGATGGGAGGTTAGGACTCGGGGAGCTGTTTTTT
.	.	TRBJ2-5	TRBV4-1	CASSRGEGTETQYF	TGCGCCAGCAGCCGCGGGGAAGGGACGGAGACCCAGTACTTC
.	TRBD2	TRBJ2-1	TRBV3-1/TRBV3-2	CASSQDSGENEQFF	TGTGCCAGCAGCCAAGACAGCGGGGAAAATGAGCAGTTCTTC
.	TRBD1	TRBJ1-1	TRBV14	CASTKPGQGAPEAFF	TGTGCCAGCACCAAACCGGGACAGGGGGCCCCTGAAGCTTTCTTT
few	TRBD2	TRBJ2-5	TRBV5-4	CASSLGLAGAARETQYF	TGTGCCAGCAGCTTGGGCCTAGCGGGGGCGGCTCGGGAGACCCAGTACTTC
few	.	TRBJ1-2	TRBV7-9	CASSLFLSNYGYTF	TGTGCCAGCAGCTTATTTTTGAGTAACTATGGCTACACCTTC
.	.	TRBJ1-4	TRBV7-9	CASSFLRGFSDSEKLFF	TGTGCCAGCAGCTTTTTAAGGGGTTTTTCGGATTCTGAAAAACTGTTTTTT
.	.	TRBJ1-2	TRBV9	CASSAGRGGDPYGYTF	TGTGCCAGCAGCGCCGGGAGGGGGGGCGACCCTTATGGCTACACCTTC
.	TRBD2	TRBJ2-5	TRBV4-1	CASSQEVAGGPQGTQYF	TGCGCCAGCAGCCAAGAGGTTGCGGGGGGGCCTCAGGGGACCCAGTACTTC
.	.	TRBJ1-1	TRBV5-1	CASSFDSSANTEAFF	TGCGCCAGCAGCTTTGACAGCTCGGCGAACACTGAAGCTTTCTTT
.	.	TRBJ2-1	TRBV18	CASSPPSSYNEQFF	TGTGCCAGCTCACCACCTAGCTCCTACAATGAGCAGTTCTTC